These 25 T cell receptor beta chains share one sample of origin, sequenced in a study of metastatic and nonmetastatic thyroid tumors. Before thyroid surgery, none of the patients had received any treatment. TCRdb redid the clone calls on the PCR reads using MiXCR. Among around 22,000 clones listed, 19% were seen once. The source material was blood. The receptors come from a male donor with papillary thyroid cancer or a benign thyroid nodule (not recorded which). Some clones in this sample may be carry-over from other donors' samples.

In this sample, this clone turned up many times. The CDR3 region has the DNA TGTGCCAGCAGCCAAGATCCGGGACAGGGGGCCTGGGGCTACACCTTC. Residues: CASSQDPGQGAWGYTF. The chain is built from TRBV4-2 and TRBJ1-2; 12 bases line up with TRBD1. The V gene end was trimmed by 0 bases and the J gene end by 8 bases; junction bases not matched to a gene: 7. The CDR3 loop spans 16 amino acids. Germline assignment: CDR1 LGHNA and CDR2 YNFKEQ.

With regard to this clone: At one of its ends the junction is not consistent with the germline gene, which may arise from a read error. J is TRBJ1-1 and V is TRBV28; the D gene is possibly TRBD1 (6 bases). The CDR3 has 14 amino acids. Germline V gene sequence: CDR1 MDHEN, CDR2 SYDVKM. The CDR3 spells CVSGGAGVGTEAFF. The CDR3 DNA reads as TGTGTCAGCGGGGGGGCAGGGGTAGGCACTGAAGCTTTCTTT.

A few counts support this clone. The conserved closing phenylalanine or tryptophan is absent in this CDR3, likely reflecting a read error. No DNA is shown, since the ends of the CDR3 on it are uncertain; the CDR3 is the one TCRdb lists. This chain joins TRBV6-1 and TRBJ1-2; TRBD1, as called in the table, went unchecked against the DNA. A total of 15 residues make up the CDR3, ends included. Germline CDR1 and CDR2: MNHNS and SASEGT. CDR3 protein: CASRPPGQGGSGYTS.

The gene calls are TRBV6-2 or TRBV6-3 and TRBJ1-5, with D hard to call. CDR3 length: 15 residues. The V gene lost 0 bases and the J gene lost 6 bases, with 12 bases spanning the gap. Germline V gene sequence: CDR1 MNHEY, CDR2 SVGEGT. The CDR3 loop is CASSYSAGGTQPQHF. The CDR3 DNA reads as TGTGCCAGCAGTTACTCGGCAGGAGGTACTCAGCCCCAGCATTTT.

A few counts support this clone. The V call is TRBV27, the J call TRBJ2-1, with 8 bases that match TRBD1. The CDR3 is made up of 11 amino acids. CDR1 and CDR2 from the germline V gene are MNHEY and SMNVEV (reference sequence). The V and J ends lost 6 bases and 10 bases, in that order; junction bases with no gene match: 2. CDR3 loop: CASSGQGEQFF. The CDR3 nucleotides are TGTGCCAGCAGCGGACAGGGCGAGCAGTTCTTC.

This clone was counted many times. The chain has TRBV19 and TRBJ1-1, with D possibly matching TRBD1 (5 bases). V lost 3 bases and J 4 bases, leaving 9 bases between the germline ends. CDR1 is LNHDA and CDR2 is SQIVND in the germline V gene (reference sequence). The CDR3 extends over 13 amino acids. CDR3 protein: CASSMVGGTEAFF. CDR3 DNA sequence: TGTGCCAGTAGTATGGTGGGGGGCACTGAAGCTTTCTTT.

This chain uses TRBV6-2 or TRBV6-3 with TRBJ1-3, with 7 nucleotides matching TRBD1. The CDR3 is 16 amino acids. V lost 2 bases and J lost 5; bases outside the gene matches: 9. Germline loops: CDR1 MNHEY, CDR2 SVGEGT. The CDR3 DNA is TGTGCCAGCAGTTACAGTGGGACAGCCACCCGAAACACCATATATTTT. Its protein is CASSYSGTATRNTIYF.

V is TRBV18 and J is TRBJ2-7, with 12 bases that match TRBD2. The V gene end was trimmed by 4 bases and the J gene end by 1 base; junction bases not matched to a gene: 2. The CDR3 has 15 amino acids. Germline V gene lookup returns CDR1 KGHSH and CDR2 LQKENI. The CDR3 region is CASSLTSGSSYEQYF. The CDR3 DNA reads as TGTGCCAGCTCACTGACTAGCGGGAGTTCCTACGAGCAGTACTTC. Full variable domain (outside the CDR3, taken from reference TRBV18 and TRBJ2-7): NAGVMQNPRHLVRRRGQEARLRCSPMKGHSHVYWYRQLPEEGLKFMVYLQKENIIDESGMPKERFSAEFPKEGPSILRIQQVVRGDSAAYFCASSLTSGSSYEQYFGPGTRLTVT.

In its sample, this clone was seen a few times. The rearrangement uses TRBV5-5 and TRBJ2-1; 14 bases agree with TRBD2. CDR3 length equals 15 residues. J lost 9 bases, V lost 3 bases, and 5 bases had no gene match. Germline-derived CDR1 and CDR2 are SGHKS and YYEKEE (reference sequence). CDR3 loop: CASSWGLAGASEQFF. The CDR3 DNA is TGTGCCAGCAGCTGGGGACTAGCGGGAGCCAGTGAGCAGTTCTTC.

By share, this clone counts as medium-sized. The rearrangement uses TRBV6-1 and TRBJ1-5, with D unresolved. The CDR3 extends over 14 amino acids. V gave up 5 bases and J gave up 3 bases, with 11 bases separating them. Germline lookup yields CDR1 MNHNS and CDR2 SASEGT. CDR3: CASSREAINQPQHF. For the CDR3, the DNA is TGTGCCAGCAGTAGGGAGGCAATCAATCAGCCCCAGCATTTT.

This clone has a count of ten or more. It may be a read error: a sequence one base away is much more abundant. It is likely a read error, because the conserved phenylalanine at the end of the CDR3 is missing. The rearrangement joins TRBV9 to TRBJ2-7; D gene unclear. Germline CDR1 reads SGDLS; CDR2 reads YYNGEE. The V gene lost 0 bases and the J gene lost 5 bases, with 12 bases spanning the gap. The CDR3 totals 14 residues. The CDR3 region is CASSVDLLPDEQYS. Here the CDR3 DNA reads TGTGCCAGCAGCGTAGACCTGCTCCCGGACGAGCAGTACTCC.

This clone was recorded at least ten times. V and J are TRBV18 and TRBJ2-1; maybe TRBD1 (5 bases). Germline V gene data show CDR1 as KGHSH and CDR2 as LQKENI. The length of the CDR3 is 14 residues. The V and J ends lost 3 bases and 7 bases respectively, with 13 bases between them. The CDR3 region is CASSPLQGGNEQFF. Here the CDR3 DNA reads TGTGCCAGCTCACCTCTGCAGGGTGGGAATGAGCAGTTCTTC.

This clone counts as medium-sized (0.01 to 0.1%). The chain has TRBV10-3 and TRBJ2-7; D is tentatively TRBD1 or TRBD2 (5 bases each). The CDR3 covers 14 residues. The V gene lost 0 bases and the J gene lost 0 bases, with 6 bases spanning the gap. Germline CDR1 reads ENHRY; CDR2 reads SYGVKD. The CDR3 region has the DNA TGTGCCATCAGTGAGTCCGGGGCCTCCTACGAGCAGTACTTC. It is translated as CAISESGASYEQYF.

This clone was recorded many times. The V call is TRBV9, the J call TRBJ2-2; perhaps TRBD1 as D (5 bases). Per the germline V gene, CDR1 is SGDLS and CDR2 is YYNGEE. V shed 1 base and J shed 3 bases, with 16 bases lying between them. The CDR3 totals 17 residues. The CDR3 spells CASSVPARAQDTGELFF. The CDR3 DNA is TGTGCCAGCAGCGTACCTGCCAGAGCACAGGACACCGGGGAGCTGTTTTTT.

This clone was counted ten times or more. In nucleotides, the CDR3 is TGTGCCAGCAGCTTGAAGGGAGCACCCCTCCACTTT. This gives the protein CASSLKGAPLHF. J is TRBJ1-6 and V is TRBV5-6; no definite D call. CDR1 and CDR2 (germline): SGHDT, YYEEEE. Trimming shortened V by 1 base and J by 11 bases, and 7 bases separated the two germline ends. The CDR3 consists of 12 residues.

Within the sample, this clone is medium-sized. This CDR3 reads CASSVSPWGRDGYTF. DNA of the CDR3: TGTGCCAGCAGTGTCTCCCCGTGGGGGCGTGATGGCTACACCTTC. This sequence joins TRBV6-1 and TRBJ1-2; TRBD1 might be the D (6 bases). CDR3 length: 15 residues. Germline values: CDR1 MNHNS, CDR2 SASEGT. Trimming took off 4 bases at V and 6 bases at J, with 18 bases between the two ends.

This clone was recorded many times. CDR3 nucleotide sequence: TGCAGTGCTAGAACCGGGACAGGGGGAGACAATCAGCCCCAGCATTTT. It encodes CSARTGTGGDNQPQHF. This chain connects TRBV20-1 to TRBJ1-5; the match to TRBD1 covers 11 bases. Looked up from germline, CDR1 is DFQATT and CDR2 is SNEGSKA (reference sequence). The CDR3 has 16 amino acids. V lost 2 bases and J lost 3; bases outside the gene matches: 6.

V usage is TRBV7-6 and J usage is TRBJ2-3, with D tentatively TRBD2 (5 bases). The germline V gene has CDR1 SGHVS and CDR2 FNYEAQ. The CDR3 contains 15 residues. Trimming removed 6 bases at V and 4 bases at J, with 17 bases between. CDR3 sequence (DNA): TGTGCCAGCAGATTATCGGTAGCGAGATCAGATACGCAGTATTTT. This codes for CASRLSVARSDTQYF.

This clone was picked up many times. The chain uses TRBV7-9 and TRBJ2-4, with D possibly matching TRBD2 (6 bases). Trimming cost V 3 bases and J 0 bases, with 9 bases left between them. Germline assignment: CDR1 SEHNR and CDR2 FQNEAQ (reference sequence). This CDR3 contains 15 residues. CDR3 region: CASSLQGLAKNIQYF. CDR3 sequence (DNA): TGTGCCAGCAGCTTGCAGGGACTAGCCAAAAACATTCAGTACTTC.

This clone is termed medium-sized. The chain has TRBV2 and TRBJ2-1, with D uncertain. Deletions cut 4 bases from V and 6 bases from J, with 4 bases between. Germline CDR1 and CDR2: SNHLY and FYNNEI. The CDR3 consists of 11 residues. CDR3 amino acids: CASSVINEQFF. CDR3 nucleotides: TGTGCCAGCAGTGTAATCAATGAGCAGTTCTTC.

In its sample, this clone was seen once. The genes are TRBV19 and TRBJ1-1; tentative D call: TRBD1 (6 bases). Trimming took 3 bases from V and 2 from J, leaving 16 bases between them. CDR3 size: 16 residues. Germline V gene lookup returns CDR1 LNHDA and CDR2 SQIVND (reference sequence). The CDR3 region is CASSIWQGSSNTEAFF. The CDR3 DNA follows: TGTGCCAGTAGTATCTGGCAGGGGTCGAGTAACACTGAAGCTTTCTTT.

The chain is built from TRBV9 and TRBJ1-5; TRBD1 matches 7 bases. V lost 0 bases to trimming and J lost 0 bases; unmatched junction nucleotides: 3. The CDR3 spans 16 residues. Germline V lookup: CDR1 SGDLS, CDR2 YYNGEE. The chain's CDR3 is CASSVGWDSSNQPQHF. CDR3 nucleotides: TGTGCCAGCAGCGTAGGGTGGGACAGTAGCAATCAGCCCCAGCATTTT.

Within the sample, this clone is medium-sized (0.01 to 0.1%). The V gene is TRBV19, the J gene TRBJ2-2; tentative D call: TRBD1 (5 bases). Germline values: CDR1 LNHDA, CDR2 SQIVND (reference sequence). The ends were cut back, 6 bases at V and 3 bases at J, with 8 bases in the middle. CDR3 length: 13 residues. The DNA of the CDR3 is TGTGCCAGTAGCAAACAGGACACCGGGGAGCTGTTTTTT. It is translated as CASSKQDTGELFF.

This clone was picked up many times. The chain recombines TRBV18 with TRBJ1-2; 8 nucleotides agree with TRBD1. Germline trimming cut 5 bases from V and 7 bases from J; bases unmatched to any gene: 3. Per germline, CDR1 KGHSH and CDR2 LQKENI. CDR3 length: 12 amino acids. CDR3 coding DNA: TGTGCCAGCTCAGAGACAGGGGTTGGCTACACCTTC. Translation gives CASSETGVGYTF. Full variable domain (remainder filled in from reference TRBV18 and TRBJ1-2): NAGVMQNPRHLVRRRGQEARLRCSPMKGHSHVYWYRQLPEEGLKFMVYLQKENIIDESGMPKERFSAEFPKEGPSILRIQQVVRGDSAAYFCASSETGVGYTFGSGTRLTVV.

There are many counts of this clone. The genes are TRBV9 and TRBJ2-2; the match to TRBD2 covers 11 bases. CDR3 length equals 16 residues. V shed 4 bases and J 1 base; nucleotides not matched to a gene: 3. Germline CDR1 is SGDLS and CDR2 is YYNGEE. The DNA for the CDR3 is TGTGCCAGCAGCTCCGGACTAGCGGGGAACACCGGGGAGCTGTTTTTT. As protein: CASSSGLAGNTGELFF.